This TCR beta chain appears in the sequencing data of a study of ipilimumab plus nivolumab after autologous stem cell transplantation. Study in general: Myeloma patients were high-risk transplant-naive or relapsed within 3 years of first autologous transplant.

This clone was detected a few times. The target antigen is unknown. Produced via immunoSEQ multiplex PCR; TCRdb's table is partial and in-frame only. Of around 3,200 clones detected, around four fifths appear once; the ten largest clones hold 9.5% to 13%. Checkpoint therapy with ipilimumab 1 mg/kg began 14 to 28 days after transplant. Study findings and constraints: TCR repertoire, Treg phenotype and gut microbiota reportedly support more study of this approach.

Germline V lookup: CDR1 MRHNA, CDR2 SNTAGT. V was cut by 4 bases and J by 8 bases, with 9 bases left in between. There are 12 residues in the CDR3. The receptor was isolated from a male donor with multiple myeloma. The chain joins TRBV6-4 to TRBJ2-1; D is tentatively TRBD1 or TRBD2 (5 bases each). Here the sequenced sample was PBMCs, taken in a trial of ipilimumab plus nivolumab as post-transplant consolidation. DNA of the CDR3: TGTGCCAGCAGTGGGGGGAGCGATGAGCAGTTCTTC. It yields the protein CASSGGSDEQFF.